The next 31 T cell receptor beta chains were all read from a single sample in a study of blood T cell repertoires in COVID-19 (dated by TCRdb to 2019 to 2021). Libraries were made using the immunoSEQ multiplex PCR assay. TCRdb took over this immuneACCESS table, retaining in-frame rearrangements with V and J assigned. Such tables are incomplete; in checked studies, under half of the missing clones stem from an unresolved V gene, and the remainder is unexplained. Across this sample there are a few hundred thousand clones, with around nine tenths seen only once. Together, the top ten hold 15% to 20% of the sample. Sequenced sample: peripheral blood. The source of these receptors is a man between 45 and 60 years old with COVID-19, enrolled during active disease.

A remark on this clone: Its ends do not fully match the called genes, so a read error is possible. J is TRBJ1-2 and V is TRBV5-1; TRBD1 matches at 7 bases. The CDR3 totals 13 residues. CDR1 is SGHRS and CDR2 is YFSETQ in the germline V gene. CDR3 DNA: TGCGCCAGCAGCTTGACAGGGGTCGATGGCTACATCTTC. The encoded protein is CASSLTGVDGYIF.

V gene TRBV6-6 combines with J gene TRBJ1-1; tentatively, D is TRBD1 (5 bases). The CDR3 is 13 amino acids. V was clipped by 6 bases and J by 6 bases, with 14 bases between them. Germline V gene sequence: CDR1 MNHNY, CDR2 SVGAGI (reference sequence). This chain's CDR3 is CASRQGAGPEAFF. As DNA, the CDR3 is TGTGCCAGCAGGCAGGGAGCGGGACCTGAAGCTTTCTTT.

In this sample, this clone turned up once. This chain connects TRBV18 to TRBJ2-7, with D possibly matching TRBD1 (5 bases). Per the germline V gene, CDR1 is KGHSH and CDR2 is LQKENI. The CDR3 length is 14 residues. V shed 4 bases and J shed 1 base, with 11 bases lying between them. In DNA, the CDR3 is TGTGCCAGCTCACGTACAGGAGTTTCCTACGAGCAGTACTTC. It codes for CASSRTGVSYEQYF.

This chain's CDR3 is CASSERRAPSSYNEQFF. The CDR3 coding sequence is TGTGCCAGCAGTGAGCGGAGAGCGCCGAGCTCCTACAATGAGCAGTTCTTC. This rearrangement joins TRBV2 to TRBJ2-1; D unresolved. In germline, CDR1 is SNHLY, CDR2 FYNNEI. The CDR3 has 17 amino acids. Trimming cost V 3 bases and J 0 bases, with 15 bases left between them. The full variable domain, in which reference TRBV2 and TRBJ2-1 provide the parts outside the CDR3, is EPEVTQTPSHQVTQMGQEVILRCVPISNHLYFYWYRQILGQKVEFLVSFYNNEISEKSEIFDDQFSVERPDGSNFTLKIRSTKLEDSAMYFCASSERRAPSSYNEQFFGPGTRLTVL.

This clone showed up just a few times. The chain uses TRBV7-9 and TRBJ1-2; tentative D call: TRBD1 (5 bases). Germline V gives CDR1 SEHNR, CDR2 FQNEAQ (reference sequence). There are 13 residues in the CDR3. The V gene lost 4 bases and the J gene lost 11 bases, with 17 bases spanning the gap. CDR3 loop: CASSYGTLLRYTF. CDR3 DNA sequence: TGTGCCAGCAGCTACGGGACTCTCCTTAGGTACACCTTC.

The CDR3 DNA sequence: TGTGCCAGCAGCCCCGAGTTGGGGGGGGAGCAGTTCTTC. Translation gives CASSPELGGEQFF. The V call is TRBV11-2, the J call TRBJ2-1; 7 bases match TRBD2. Germline trimming cut 5 bases from V and 10 bases from J; bases unmatched to any gene: 8. The CDR3 spans 13 residues. Germline V gives CDR1 SGHAT, CDR2 FQNNGV.

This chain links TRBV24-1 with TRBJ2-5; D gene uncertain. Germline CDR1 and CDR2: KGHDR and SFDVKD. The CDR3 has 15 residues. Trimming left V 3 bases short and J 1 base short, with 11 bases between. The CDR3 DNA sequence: TGTGCCACCAGTGATCCCAAGGAGAGCCAAGAGACCCAGTACTTC. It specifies CATSDPKESQETQYF.

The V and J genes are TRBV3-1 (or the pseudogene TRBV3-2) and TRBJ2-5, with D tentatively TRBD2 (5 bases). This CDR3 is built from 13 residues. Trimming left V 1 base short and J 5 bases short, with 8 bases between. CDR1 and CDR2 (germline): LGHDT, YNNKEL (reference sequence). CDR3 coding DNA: TGTGCCAGCAGCCAAGCTAGCACGGAGACCCAGTACTTC. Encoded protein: CASSQASTETQYF.

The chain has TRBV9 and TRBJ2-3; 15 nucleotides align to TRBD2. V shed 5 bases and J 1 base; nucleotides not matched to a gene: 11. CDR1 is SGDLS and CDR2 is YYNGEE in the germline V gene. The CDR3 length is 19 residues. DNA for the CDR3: TGTGCCAGCAGTGGGGGACTAGCGGGAGGATTCGGTGGCACAGATACGCAGTATTTT. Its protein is CASSGGLAGGFGGTDTQYF.

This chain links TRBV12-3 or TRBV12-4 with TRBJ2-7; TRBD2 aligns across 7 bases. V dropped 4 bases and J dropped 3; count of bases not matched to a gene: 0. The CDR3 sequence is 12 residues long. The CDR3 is CASSSSGYEQYF. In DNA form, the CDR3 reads TGTGCCAGCAGTTCTAGCGGCTACGAGCAGTACTTC.

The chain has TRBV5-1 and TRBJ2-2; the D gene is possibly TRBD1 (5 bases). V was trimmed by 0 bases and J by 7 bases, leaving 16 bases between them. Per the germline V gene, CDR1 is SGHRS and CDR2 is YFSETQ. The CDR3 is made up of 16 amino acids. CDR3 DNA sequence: TGCGCCAGCAGCTTGGCCGTTTTCCAGGGAAGCGGGGAGCTGTTTTTT. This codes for CASSLAVFQGSGELFF.

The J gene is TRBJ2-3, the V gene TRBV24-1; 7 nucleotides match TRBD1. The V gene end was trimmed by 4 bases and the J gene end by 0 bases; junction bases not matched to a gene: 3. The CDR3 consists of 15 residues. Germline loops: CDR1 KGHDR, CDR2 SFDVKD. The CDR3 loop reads CATSEGGRSTDTQYF. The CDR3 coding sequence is TGTGCCACCAGTGAAGGGGGCAGGAGCACAGATACGCAGTATTTT.

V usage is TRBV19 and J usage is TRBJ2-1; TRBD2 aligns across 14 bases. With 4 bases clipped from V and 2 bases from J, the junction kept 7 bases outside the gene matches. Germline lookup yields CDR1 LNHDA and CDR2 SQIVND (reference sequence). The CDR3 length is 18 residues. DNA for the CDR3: TGTGCCAGTAGTAGGGGACTAGCGGGAGTTCGCCCCTACAATGAGCAGTTCTTC. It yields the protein CASSRGLAGVRPYNEQFF.

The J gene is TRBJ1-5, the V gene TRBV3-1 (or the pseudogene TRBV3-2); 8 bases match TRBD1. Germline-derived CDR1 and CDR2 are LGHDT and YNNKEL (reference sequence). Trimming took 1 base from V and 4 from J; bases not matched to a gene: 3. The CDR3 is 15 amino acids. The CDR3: CASSQATGGNQPQHF. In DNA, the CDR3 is TGTGCCAGCAGCCAAGCAACAGGGGGGAATCAGCCCCAGCATTTT.

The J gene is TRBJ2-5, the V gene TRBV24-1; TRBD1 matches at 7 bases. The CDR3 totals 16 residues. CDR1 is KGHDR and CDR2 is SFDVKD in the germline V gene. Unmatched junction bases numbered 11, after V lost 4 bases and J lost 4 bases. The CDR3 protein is CATSDATRQGGETQYF. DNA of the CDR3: TGTGCCACCAGTGACGCCACGAGACAGGGCGGAGAGACCCAGTACTTC.

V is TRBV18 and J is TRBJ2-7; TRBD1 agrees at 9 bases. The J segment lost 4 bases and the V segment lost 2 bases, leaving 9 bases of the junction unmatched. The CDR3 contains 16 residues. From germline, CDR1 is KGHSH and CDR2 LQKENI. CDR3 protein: CASSPIGGQGWYEQYF. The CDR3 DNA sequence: TGTGCCAGCTCACCAATTGGCGGACAGGGGTGGTACGAGCAGTACTTC.

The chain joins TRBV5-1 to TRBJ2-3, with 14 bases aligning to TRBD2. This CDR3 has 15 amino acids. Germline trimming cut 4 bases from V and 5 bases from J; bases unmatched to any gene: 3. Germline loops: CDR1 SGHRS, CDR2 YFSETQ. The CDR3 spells CASSMGLAGVDTQYF. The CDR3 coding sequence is TGCGCCAGCAGCATGGGACTAGCGGGAGTAGATACGCAGTATTTT. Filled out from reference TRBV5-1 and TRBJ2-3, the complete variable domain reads KAGVTQTPRYLIKTRGQQVTLSCSPISGHRSVSWYQQTPGQGLQFLFEYFSETQRNKGNFPGRFSGRQFSNSRSEMNVSTLELGDSALYLCASSMGLAGVDTQYFGPGTRLTVL.

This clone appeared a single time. CDR3 amino acids: CASSLKAGWELFF. As DNA, the CDR3 is TGTGCCAGCAGCTTAAAGGCGGGATGGGAGCTGTTTTTT. This rearrangement joins TRBV7-3 to TRBJ2-2, with D maybe TRBD2 (6 bases). The germline V gene has CDR1 SGHTA and CDR2 FQGTGA. This CDR3 has 13 residues. V lost 1 base, J lost 9 bases, and 9 bases lay in between.

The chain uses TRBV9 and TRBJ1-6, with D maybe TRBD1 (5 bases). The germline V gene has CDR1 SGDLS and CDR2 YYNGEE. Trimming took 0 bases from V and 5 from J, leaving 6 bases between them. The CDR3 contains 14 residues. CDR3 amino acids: CASSVGQNNSPLHF. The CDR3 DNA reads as TGTGCCAGCAGCGTAGGACAGAATAATTCACCCCTCCACTTT. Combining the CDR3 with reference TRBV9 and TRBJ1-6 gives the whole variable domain DSGVTQTPKHLITATGQRVTLRCSPRSGDLSVYWYQQSLDQGLQFLIQYYNGEERAKGNILERFSAQQFPDLHSELNLSSLELGDSALYFCASSVGQNNSPLHFGNGTRLTVT.

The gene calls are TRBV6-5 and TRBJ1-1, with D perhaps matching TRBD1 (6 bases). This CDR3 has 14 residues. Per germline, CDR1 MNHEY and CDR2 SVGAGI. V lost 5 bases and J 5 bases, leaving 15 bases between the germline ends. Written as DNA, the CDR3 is TGTGCCAGCAGTCAGACAGGAGTGGGGACTGAAGCTTTCTTT. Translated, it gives CASSQTGVGTEAFF.

The CDR3 coding sequence is TGTGCCAGTAGTTTCATCGGGACAGCTTATAGCAATCAGCCCCAGCATTTT. This gives the protein CASSFIGTAYSNQPQHF. The rearrangement links TRBV19 to TRBJ1-5; 7 nucleotides match TRBD1. Germline assignment: CDR1 LNHDA and CDR2 SQIVND (reference sequence). This CDR3 region has 17 residues. V shed 5 bases and J 0 bases; nucleotides not matched to a gene: 10.

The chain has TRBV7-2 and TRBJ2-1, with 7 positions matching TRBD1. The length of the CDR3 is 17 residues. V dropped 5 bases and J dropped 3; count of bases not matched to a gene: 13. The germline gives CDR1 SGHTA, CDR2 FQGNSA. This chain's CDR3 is CASSRQRTGPLYNEQFF. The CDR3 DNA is TGTGCCAGCAGCCGGCAACGGACAGGCCCCCTCTACAATGAGCAGTTCTTC.

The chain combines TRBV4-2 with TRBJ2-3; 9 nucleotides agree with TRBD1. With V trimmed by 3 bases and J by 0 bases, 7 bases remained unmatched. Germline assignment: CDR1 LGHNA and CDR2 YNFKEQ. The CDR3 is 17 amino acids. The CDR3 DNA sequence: TGTGCCAGCAGCCAGTCCCCGACAGGGGGTAGCACAGATACGCAGTATTTT. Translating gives CASSQSPTGGSTDTQYF.

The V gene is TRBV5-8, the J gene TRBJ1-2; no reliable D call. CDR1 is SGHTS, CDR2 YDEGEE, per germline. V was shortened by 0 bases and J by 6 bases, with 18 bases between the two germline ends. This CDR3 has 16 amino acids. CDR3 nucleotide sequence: TGTGCCAGCAGCTTGGGCTTACTCGGGAATTCCCATGGCTACACCTTC. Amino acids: CASSLGLLGNSHGYTF.

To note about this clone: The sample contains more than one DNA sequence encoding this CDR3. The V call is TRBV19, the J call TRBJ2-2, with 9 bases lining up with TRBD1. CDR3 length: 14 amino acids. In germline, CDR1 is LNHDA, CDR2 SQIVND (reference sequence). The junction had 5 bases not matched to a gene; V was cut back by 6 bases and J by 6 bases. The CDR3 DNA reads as TGTGCCAGTAGACCGGGACAGGGTGCCGGGGAGCTGTTTTTT. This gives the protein CASRPGQGAGELFF.

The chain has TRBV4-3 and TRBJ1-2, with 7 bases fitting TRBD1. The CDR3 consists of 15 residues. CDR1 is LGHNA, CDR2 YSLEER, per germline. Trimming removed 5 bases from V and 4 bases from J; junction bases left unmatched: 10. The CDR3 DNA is TGCGCCAGCAGCGTCACCTTGACAGGGCGCTATGGCTACACCTTC. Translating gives CASSVTLTGRYGYTF.

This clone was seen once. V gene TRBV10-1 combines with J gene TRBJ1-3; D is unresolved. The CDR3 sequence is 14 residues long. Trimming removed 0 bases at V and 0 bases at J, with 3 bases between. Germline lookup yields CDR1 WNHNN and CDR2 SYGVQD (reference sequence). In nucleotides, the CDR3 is TGCGCCAGCAGTGAGTCCAGCTCTGGAAACACCATATATTTT. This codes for CASSESSSGNTIYF.

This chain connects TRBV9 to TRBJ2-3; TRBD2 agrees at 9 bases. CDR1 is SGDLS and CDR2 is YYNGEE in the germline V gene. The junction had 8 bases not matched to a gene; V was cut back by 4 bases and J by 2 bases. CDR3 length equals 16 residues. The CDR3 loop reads CASSPRLAGVTDTQYF. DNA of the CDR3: TGTGCCAGCAGCCCCCGTTTAGCGGGAGTCACAGATACGCAGTATTTT.

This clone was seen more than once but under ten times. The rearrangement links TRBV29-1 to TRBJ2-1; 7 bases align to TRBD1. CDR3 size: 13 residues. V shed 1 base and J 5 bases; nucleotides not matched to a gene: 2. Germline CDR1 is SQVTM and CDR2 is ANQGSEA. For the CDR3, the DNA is TGCAGCGTTGAAGCACAGGGGAACAATGAGCAGTTCTTC. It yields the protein CSVEAQGNNEQFF.

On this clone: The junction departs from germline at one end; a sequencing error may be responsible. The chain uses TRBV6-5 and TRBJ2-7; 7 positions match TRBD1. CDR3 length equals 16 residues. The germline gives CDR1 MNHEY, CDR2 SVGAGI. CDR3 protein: CASSYTRSGQASSINF. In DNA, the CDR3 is TGTGCCAGCAGTTACACTAGGAGCGGACAGGCGTCTTCCATAAACTTC.

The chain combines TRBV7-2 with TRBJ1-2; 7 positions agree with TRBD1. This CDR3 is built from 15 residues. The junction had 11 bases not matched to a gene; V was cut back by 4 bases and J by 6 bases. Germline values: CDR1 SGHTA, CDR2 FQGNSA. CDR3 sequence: CASSWGQSSINGYTF. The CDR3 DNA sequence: TGTGCCAGCAGCTGGGGACAGAGTTCTATTAATGGCTACACCTTC. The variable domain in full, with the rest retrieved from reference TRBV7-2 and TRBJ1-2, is GAGVSQSPSNKVTEKGKDVELRCDPISGHTALYWYRQSLGQGLEFLIYFQGNSAPDKSGLPSDRFSAERTGGSVSTLTIQRTQQEDSAVYLCASSWGQSSINGYTFGSGTRLTVV.